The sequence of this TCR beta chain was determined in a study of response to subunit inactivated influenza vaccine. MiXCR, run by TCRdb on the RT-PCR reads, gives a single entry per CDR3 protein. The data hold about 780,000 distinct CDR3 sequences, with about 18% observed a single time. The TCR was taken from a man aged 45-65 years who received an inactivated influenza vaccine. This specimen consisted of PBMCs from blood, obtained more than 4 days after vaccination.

The CDR3 region is CASSRVSWDTEAFF. CDR3 bases: TGTGCCAGCAGCCGGGTTTCGTGGGACACTGAAGCTTTCTTT. V usage is TRBV6-2 or TRBV6-3 and J usage is TRBJ1-1; D remains unclear. Trimming removed 6 bases from V and 3 bases from J, with 14 bases in between. Germline CDR1 is MNHEY and CDR2 is SVGEGT. The CDR3 is 14 amino acids.